One sample yielded the 29 T cell receptor beta chains listed below, sequenced in a study of vaccination and CD4 T cells after COVID-19. Time point: late sampling 161 to 241 days after vaccination in three convalescent patients. This sample's treatment: approximately 9-day PBMC culture with coronavirus spike peptide pools or control peptides (ViraFEST assay). Sequence data for DNA of cultured CD4+ T cells were generated by the Oncomine TCR Beta short-read assay. Using its own MiXCR run on the PCR reads, TCRdb lists one record per CDR3 protein. Among around 16,000 distinct CDR3 sequences listed, roughly 44% were seen once. These receptors' targets are unknown. The sample in question was CD4+ T cells from blood, cultured in vitro, obtained about 7 months after SARS-CoV-2 vaccination. These receptors were taken from a human donor who had recovered from COVID-19.

The V and J genes are TRBV6-1 and TRBJ2-7; TRBD1 matches 8 bases. Trimming took 7 bases from V and 1 from J; bases not matched to a gene: 12. The CDR3 covers 16 residues. CDR1 and CDR2 from the germline V gene are MNHNS and SASEGT. The CDR3 loop is CASNPSGDRMSYEQYF. CDR3 DNA: TGTGCCAGCAACCCGTCAGGGGACAGGATGTCCTACGAGCAGTACTTC.

This clonotype was found a few times. This sequence joins TRBV5-4 and TRBJ2-7, with TRBD2 identical over 10 bases. Germline trimming cut 0 bases from V and 3 bases from J; bases unmatched to any gene: 6. The CDR3 runs 16 residues. CDR1 is SGHNT, CDR2 YYREEE, per germline (reference sequence). CDR3 sequence reads: CASSLVSASGSYEQYF. CDR3 DNA: TGTGCCAGCAGCTTGGTATCGGCTAGCGGGAGCTACGAGCAGTACTTC.

The rearrangement joins TRBV7-3 to TRBJ2-2, with D unclear. Trimming removed 4 bases at V and 5 bases at J, with 8 bases between. From germline, CDR1 is SGHTA and CDR2 FQGTGA. The CDR3 spans 13 residues. CDR3 protein: CASSSGRTGELFF. The CDR3 DNA sequence: TGTGCCAGCAGCTCCGGAAGAACCGGGGAGCTGTTTTTT.

The V call is TRBV15, the J call TRBJ2-3, with D tentatively TRBD2 (5 bases). CDR3 length: 14 amino acids. From germline, CDR1 is LNHNV and CDR2 YYDKDF (reference sequence). V dropped 0 bases and J dropped 1 base, with 5 bases sitting between them. Here the CDR3 reads CATSRERGTDTQYF. Here the CDR3 DNA reads TGTGCCACCAGCAGAGAGCGGGGCACAGATACGCAGTATTTT.

This clonotype was counted between two and nine times. This sequence joins TRBV19 and TRBJ1-5; the D gene is possibly TRBD1 (6 bases). CDR1 is LNHDA and CDR2 is SQIVND in the germline V gene (reference sequence). The CDR3 consists of 15 residues. The V end lost 3 bases, the J end lost 3 bases, and 12 bases lay between the germline ends. The CDR3 coding sequence is TGTGCCAGTAGTATTCCCCGGGGACACAATCAGCCCCAGCATTTT. Its translation is CASSIPRGHNQPQHF.

The rearrangement joins TRBV5-6 to TRBJ2-7, with D hard to call. Trimming left V 4 bases short and J 2 bases short, with 7 bases between. This CDR3 region has 12 residues. The germline CDR1 and CDR2 sequences are SGHDT and YYEEEE. The CDR3 DNA follows: TGTGCCAGCAGCACGGGCCCCTACGAGCAGTACTTC. This sequence encodes CASSTGPYEQYF.

The rearrangement joins TRBV27 to TRBJ2-1, with a weak D call TRBD1 (6 bases). The CDR3 is made up of 17 amino acids. Trimming left V 6 bases short and J 8 bases short, with 26 bases between. The germline gives CDR1 MNHEY, CDR2 SMNVEV (reference sequence). The CDR3 loop reads CASRLMSTGSVGHEQFF. For the CDR3, the DNA is TGTGCCAGCAGATTGATGTCAACAGGGTCGGTTGGGCATGAGCAGTTCTTC.

This chain links TRBV5-4 with TRBJ2-1; D may correspond to TRBD1 or TRBD2 (5 bases each). Between the trimmed V and J ends, which lost 4 bases and 10 bases, there was a span of 18 bases. The length of the CDR3 is 14 residues. CDR1 is SGHNT and CDR2 is YYREEE in the germline V gene (reference sequence). In DNA, the CDR3 is TGTGCCAGCAGCGTAAGGGCCGGGGCATGGGAGCAGTTCTTC. It encodes CASSVRAGAWEQFF.

This clonotype was recorded a few times. The chain joins TRBV27 to TRBJ2-7; D possibly corresponds to TRBD2 (5 bases). The CDR3 contains 15 residues. V was cut by 5 bases and J by 3 bases, with 17 bases left in between. CDR1 and CDR2 from the germline V gene are MNHEY and SMNVEV (reference sequence). The CDR3 reads CASSKQRASIYEQYF. CDR3 in DNA: TGTGCCAGCAGTAAACAGAGAGCTAGCATCTACGAGCAGTACTTC.

J is TRBJ2-3 and V is TRBV11-2; D might be TRBD1 (6 bases). The ends were cut back, 6 bases at V and 8 bases at J, with 15 bases in the middle. Germline V lookup: CDR1 SGHAT, CDR2 FQNNGV. This CDR3 contains 13 residues. The DNA of the CDR3 is TGTGCCAGCAGTTCACAGGGTCGCGGTACGCAGTATTTT. Protein product: CASSSQGRGTQYF.

The gene calls are TRBV12-3 or TRBV12-4 and TRBJ1-2; D not certain. Trimming left V 6 bases short and J 8 bases short, with 13 bases between. The CDR3 extends over 12 amino acids. CDR3 nucleotide sequence: TGTGCCAGCAGAATAGACGCTCAGGGCTACACCTTC. Its protein product is CASRIDAQGYTF.

V usage is TRBV5-4 and J usage is TRBJ2-5, with 8 bases fitting TRBD2. V trimming: 1 base; J trimming: 12 bases; junction bases outside the gene matches: 5. This CDR3 contains 12 residues. Germline V lookup: CDR1 SGHNT, CDR2 YYREEE (reference sequence). The CDR3 DNA reads TGTGCCAGCAGCTTGAATAGCGGGAAAGAGTACTTC. It is translated as CASSLNSGKEYF.

This chain connects TRBV7-9 to TRBJ1-2; D possibly corresponds to TRBD1 (5 bases). Germline V gene lookup returns CDR1 SEHNR and CDR2 FQNEAQ (reference sequence). CDR3 length: 15 residues. V was pared by 5 bases and J by 0 bases, with 13 bases between. CDR3 sequence: CASSHDSAANYGYTF. Here the CDR3 DNA reads TGTGCCAGCAGCCACGACAGCGCAGCTAACTATGGCTACACCTTC.

This clonotype turned up a few times. The chain carries TRBV7-2 and TRBJ2-1; 11 bases are shared with TRBD1. Germline V lookup: CDR1 SGHTA, CDR2 FQGNSA. The ends lost 6 bases at V and 3 bases at J; junction bases unmatched: 1. The CDR3 totals 14 residues. The CDR3 here is CASRGTGGYNEQFF. For the CDR3, the DNA is TGTGCCAGCAGGGGGACAGGGGGCTACAATGAGCAGTTCTTC.

The chain uses TRBV4-1 and TRBJ2-1; 8 bases map to TRBD2. V shed 5 bases and J 0 bases; nucleotides not matched to a gene: 3. Germline V gene sequence: CDR1 MGHRA, CDR2 YSYEKL. There are 15 residues in the CDR3. CDR3 sequence reads: CASSESGSSYNEQFF. The CDR3 coding sequence is TGCGCCAGCAGCGAGAGCGGGAGCTCCTACAATGAGCAGTTCTTC.

This clonotype was observed a handful of times. V usage is TRBV7-2 and J usage is TRBJ1-2; D gene ambiguous. V was clipped by 1 base and J by 13 bases, with 16 bases between them. Germline CDR1 reads SGHTA; CDR2 reads FQGNSA. There are 13 residues in the CDR3. DNA for the CDR3: TGTGCCAGCAGCTTAGTGGGAGACATCGTTATCACCTTC. Its protein is CASSLVGDIVITF.

The table lists this clonotype with a few counts. V usage is TRBV20-1 and J usage is TRBJ1-1; D is ambiguous. Germline V CDR1 and CDR2: DFQATT, SNEGSKA (reference sequence). V shed 3 bases and J shed 2 bases, with 4 bases lying between them. This CDR3 spans 11 amino acids. CDR3 amino acids: CSASLNTEAFF. The CDR3, as DNA: TGCAGTGCTAGTCTCAACACTGAAGCTTTCTTT.

The chain employs TRBV6-1 and TRBJ2-1, with D possibly being TRBD1 (5 bases). This CDR3 is built from 12 residues. Trimming stripped 5 bases from V and 9 bases from J, with 11 bases between. In germline, CDR1 is MNHNS, CDR2 SASEGT. The CDR3 sequence: CASSPQGFEQFF. The CDR3 region has the DNA TGTGCCAGCAGTCCCCAGGGTTTTGAGCAGTTCTTC.

The chain has TRBV30 and TRBJ1-2, with D perhaps TRBD1 (5 bases). Per the germline V gene, CDR1 is GTSNPN and CDR2 is SVGIG (reference sequence). Trimming stripped 2 bases from V and 4 bases from J, with 11 bases between. The CDR3 loop spans 13 amino acids. The CDR3 spells CAWSRDRPYGYTF. The CDR3 DNA follows: TGTGCCTGGAGTCGGGACCGGCCCTATGGCTACACCTTC.

The table lists this clonotype with a few counts. The chain has TRBV7-2 and TRBJ2-4; D unresolved. Per germline, CDR1 SGHTA and CDR2 FQGNSA. This CDR3 is built from 14 residues. The V end lost 5 bases, the J end lost 0 bases, and 8 bases lay between the germline ends. This chain's CDR3 is CASSPTLAKNIQYF. CDR3 sequence (DNA): TGTGCCAGCAGCCCCACTCTAGCCAAAAACATTCAGTACTTC.

This chain joins TRBV2 and TRBJ2-7; D gene uncertain. In germline, CDR1 is SNHLY, CDR2 FYNNEI. Trimming shortened V by 0 bases and J by 9 bases, and 9 bases separated the two germline ends. The CDR3 sequence is 12 residues long. The CDR3 DNA is TGTGCCAGCAGTGAAGCGGGATGCGGGCAGTACTTC. As protein: CASSEAGCGQYF.

This sequence joins TRBV20-1 and TRBJ2-2, with a tentative D call TRBD1 (6 bases). Trimming took 4 bases from V and 3 from J, leaving 12 bases between them. The CDR3 has 14 amino acids. Germline lookup yields CDR1 DFQATT and CDR2 SNEGSKA (reference sequence). The CDR3 sequence is CSATDSPHTGELFF. The DNA for the CDR3 is TGCAGTGCTACGGACAGTCCTCACACCGGGGAGCTGTTTTTT.

The chain links TRBV6-1 to TRBJ2-1; TRBD2 might be the D (6 bases). The V gene lost 5 bases and the J gene lost 0 bases, with 11 bases spanning the gap. Germline V lookup: CDR1 MNHNS, CDR2 SASEGT. The CDR3 has 15 amino acids. Written as DNA, the CDR3 is TGTGCCAGCAGTCGGGACTCCCCCTCCTACAATGAGCAGTTCTTC. This sequence encodes CASSRDSPSYNEQFF.

The V gene is TRBV20-1, the J gene TRBJ1-2; no clear D. Germline V lookup: CDR1 DFQATT, CDR2 SNEGSKA (reference sequence). V was cut by 2 bases and J by 4 bases, with 11 bases left in between. The CDR3 sequence is 13 residues long. CDR3 in DNA: TGCAGTGCTAGAAATTCGGTTCGCTATGGCTACACCTTC. It encodes CSARNSVRYGYTF.

V is TRBV20-1 and J is TRBJ2-3; TRBD2 agrees at 8 bases. This CDR3 comprises 15 residues. Germline V gene data show CDR1 as DFQATT and CDR2 as SNEGSKA (reference sequence). After removal of 0 bases from V and 6 bases from J, the junction contained 8 bases not matched to a gene. CDR3 sequence (DNA): TGCAGTGCTAGAGATCCAGCGGGAGCGGGGGATACGCAGTATTTT. Its translation is CSARDPAGAGDTQYF.

This chain uses TRBV27 with TRBJ2-7; 8 nucleotides match TRBD1. Germline CDR1 is MNHEY and CDR2 is SMNVEV (reference sequence). The trim removed 8 bases at V and 2 bases at J, leaving 11 bases unmatched. The CDR3 spans 15 residues. CDR3 sequence (DNA): TGTGCCAGCCAATCACCGGGGACAGGTACCTACGAGCAGTACTTC. It encodes CASQSPGTGTYEQYF.

The chain links TRBV6-1 to TRBJ1-5, with TRBD1 matching 8 bases. The J segment lost 6 bases and the V segment lost 4 bases, leaving 17 bases of the junction unmatched. The germline V gene has CDR1 MNHNS and CDR2 SASEGT. The CDR3 runs to 18 residues. The CDR3 region has the DNA TGTGCCAGCAGTGCCGACGCTTTCGACAGGGGAGTAGGTCAGCCCCAGCATTTT. Translating gives CASSADAFDRGVGQPQHF.

The sample holds a few counts of this clonotype. This chain uses TRBV6-1 with TRBJ1-5; no reliable D call. Trimming pared 3 bases from V and 2 bases from J, leaving 11 bases between. The CDR3 contains 15 residues. In germline, CDR1 is MNHNS, CDR2 SASEGT. The CDR3 DNA sequence: TGTGCCAGCAGTGATCTGCGACGGGGCAATCAGCCCCAGCATTTT. It yields the protein CASSDLRRGNQPQHF.

This chain connects TRBV21-1 to TRBJ1-1; the D call TRBD1 from the table was never checked on the DNA. TRBV21-1 is reported as a pseudogene. This CDR3 has 13 amino acids. This CDR3 reads CARLTGLYTEAFF. CDR3 sequence (DNA): TGTGCCAGATTGACAGGGTTATACACTGAAGCTTTCTTT.